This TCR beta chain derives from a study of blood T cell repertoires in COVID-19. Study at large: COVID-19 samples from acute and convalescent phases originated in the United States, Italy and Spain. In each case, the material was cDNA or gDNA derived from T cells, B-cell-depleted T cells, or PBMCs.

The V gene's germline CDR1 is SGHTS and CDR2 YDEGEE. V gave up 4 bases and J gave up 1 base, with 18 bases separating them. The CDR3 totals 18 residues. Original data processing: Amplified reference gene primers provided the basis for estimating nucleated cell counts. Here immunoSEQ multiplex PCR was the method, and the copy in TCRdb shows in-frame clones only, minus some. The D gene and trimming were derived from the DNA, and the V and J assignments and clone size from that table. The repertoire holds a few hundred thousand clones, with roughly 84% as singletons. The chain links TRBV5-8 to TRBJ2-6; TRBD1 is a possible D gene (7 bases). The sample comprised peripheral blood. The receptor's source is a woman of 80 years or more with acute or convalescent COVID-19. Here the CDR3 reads CASSPETGRPSGANVLTF. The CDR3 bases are TGTGCCAGCAGCCCGGAGACAGGGAGGCCTTCTGGGGCCAACGTCCTGACTTTC.